The 32 T cell receptor beta chains reported below all come from one sample, sequenced in a study of response to subunit inactivated influenza vaccine. TCRdb recomputed calls from the RT-PCR reads with MiXCR, one row per CDR3 protein. Of fewer than 550,000 distinct CDR3 sequences detected, around 25% appear once; the ten largest clones hold around 2%. Here the sequenced sample was CD4+ T cells sorted from PBMCs, taken around 5 days after vaccination. Receptor source: a man aged 50-59 years who received an inactivated influenza vaccine.

This clonotype showed up just a few times. The J gene is TRBJ2-7, the V gene TRBV25-1, with 10 bases that match TRBD1. The CDR3 consists of 17 residues. Germline V gene lookup returns CDR1 MGHDK and CDR2 SYGVNS. V shed 2 bases, J shed 1 base, and the junction held 8 bases outside the gene matches. In DNA, the CDR3 is TGTGCCAGCAGTGAAGAGGACCCGGGACAGGGGTCCTACGAGCAGTACTTC. Protein product: CASSEEDPGQGSYEQYF.

The J gene is TRBJ2-3, the V gene TRBV5-1, with a weak D call TRBD1 (6 bases). The CDR3 is 15 amino acids. Germline V gene data show CDR1 as SGHRS and CDR2 as YFSETQ. With 4 bases removed from V and 4 bases from J, the gap between germline ends came to 16 bases. This CDR3 reads CASSPPQGPADTQYF. In DNA form, the CDR3 reads TGCGCCAGCAGCCCACCACAGGGTCCGGCAGATACGCAGTATTTT.

This clonotype came up a few times. Here the CDR3 DNA reads TGTGCCAGCAGTTACTCGGAAGGGAATGAGCAGTTCTTC. Translating it yields CASSYSEGNEQFF. This chain connects TRBV6-6 to TRBJ2-1; no clear D gene. CDR3 size: 13 residues. Germline CDR1 is MNHNY and CDR2 is SVGAGI (reference sequence). V lost 0 bases, J lost 7 bases, and 7 bases lay in between.

The V call is TRBV7-3, the J call TRBJ2-2, with 7 bases that match TRBD1. The V gene's germline CDR1 is SGHTA and CDR2 FQGTGA. Trimming at V came to 5 bases and at J to 4 bases, leaving 4 bases not matched to a gene. The CDR3 covers 14 residues. The CDR3 here is CASSLDRVTGELFF. CDR3 nucleotide sequence: TGTGCCAGCAGCCTAGACAGGGTCACCGGGGAGCTGTTTTTT.

The chain has TRBV2 and TRBJ2-5; D assignment may be TRBD1 or TRBD2 (5 bases each). Looked up from germline, CDR1 is SNHLY and CDR2 is FYNNEI. V was shortened by 11 bases and J by 3 bases, with 10 bases between the two germline ends. The CDR3 contains 11 residues. CDR3: CAGRDEETQYF. CDR3 DNA sequence: TGTGCCGGCCGGGACGAAGAGACCCAGTACTTC.

This chain connects TRBV7-9 to TRBJ1-5; tentatively, D is TRBD1 (5 bases). The V gene lost 3 bases and the J gene lost 7 bases, with 10 bases spanning the gap. The germline V gene encodes CDR1 SEHNR and CDR2 FQNEAQ (reference sequence). The CDR3 has 13 residues. DNA for the CDR3: TGTGCCAGCAGCTTGGTTCAGGGACAGCCCCAGCATTTT. Protein product: CASSLVQGQPQHF. The variable domain in full, completed from reference TRBV7-9 and TRBJ1-5, reads DTGVSQNPRHKITKRGQNVTFRCDPISEHNRLYWYRQTLGQGPEFLTYFQNEAQLEKSRLLSDRFSAERPKGSFSTLEIQRTEQGDSAMYLCASSLVQGQPQHFGDGTRLSIL.

J is TRBJ2-1 and V is TRBV7-2, with 7 nucleotides matching TRBD2. CDR3 length: 15 residues. The ends lost 2 bases at V and 10 bases at J; junction bases unmatched: 11. Germline assignment: CDR1 SGHTA and CDR2 FQGNSA. This chain's CDR3 is CASSLTAGVPGEQFF. For the CDR3, the DNA is TGTGCCAGCAGCTTAACGGCGGGAGTCCCCGGGGAGCAGTTCTTC.

This clonotype showed up just a few times. The CDR3 DNA reads as TGCAGTGCTAGAATTAGCGGGGGGACCTACGAGCAGTACTTC. Its translation: CSARISGGTYEQYF. The chain uses TRBV20-1 and TRBJ2-7; 10 nucleotides align to TRBD2. CDR3 length: 14 residues. After removal of 2 bases from V and 2 bases from J, the junction contained 3 bases not matched to a gene. The germline gives CDR1 DFQATT, CDR2 SNEGSKA (reference sequence).

This clonotype was seen a handful of times. The CDR3 bases are TGCAGTGCTAGGGGGGTCGGGACAGGGAACACCGGGGAGCTGTTTTTT. As protein: CSARGVGTGNTGELFF. This rearrangement joins TRBV20-1 to TRBJ2-2; 8 bases fit TRBD1. Germline V lookup: CDR1 DFQATT, CDR2 SNEGSKA (reference sequence). CDR3 length: 16 amino acids. Trimming cost V 3 bases and J 1 base; bases outside gene matches: 7.

This clonotype was seen a few times. The gene calls are TRBV20-1 and TRBJ2-5; D gene uncertain. V lost 3 bases and J lost 5, with 10 bases in between. The length of the CDR3 is 12 residues. From germline, CDR1 is DFQATT and CDR2 SNEGSKA (reference sequence). Here the CDR3 DNA reads TGCAGTGCTAGTAAAGGTTACGAGACCCAGTACTTC. Protein sequence: CSASKGYETQYF.

In its sample, this clonotype was seen a few times. This chain joins TRBV29-1 and TRBJ1-1; D unresolved. The germline gives CDR1 SQVTM, CDR2 ANQGSEA. CDR3 size: 15 residues. V shed 4 bases and J shed 0 bases, with 15 bases lying between them. CDR3: CSVGSRLTMNTEAFF. The CDR3 region has the DNA TGCAGCGTTGGAAGCCGACTGACGATGAACACTGAAGCTTTCTTT. The full variable domain, its missing parts supplied by reference TRBV29-1 and TRBJ1-1, is SAVISQKPSRDICQRGTSLTIQCQVDSQVTMMFWYRQQPGQSLTLIATANQGSEATYESGFVIDKFPISRPNLTFSTLTVSNMSPEDSSIYLCSVGSRLTMNTEAFFGQGTRLTVV.

This clonotype was detected only a few times. The chain uses TRBV7-9 and TRBJ1-2; D perhaps matches TRBD1 (6 bases). Germline loops: CDR1 SEHNR, CDR2 FQNEAQ (reference sequence). The CDR3 loop spans 14 amino acids. V lost 5 bases and J 2 bases, leaving 12 bases between the germline ends. In DNA, the CDR3 is TGTGCCAGCAGCCGACAGGAGGGAAACTATGGCTACACCTTC. Its protein is CASSRQEGNYGYTF.

A few counts support this clonotype. J is TRBJ2-4 and V is TRBV29-1; no definite D call. The CDR3 spans 11 residues. With 1 base removed from V and 13 bases from J, the gap between germline ends came to 11 bases. In germline, CDR1 is SQVTM, CDR2 ANQGSEA. CDR3 coding DNA: TGCAGCGTTGAAGGCAACGGATTACAGTACTTC. Translated: CSVEGNGLQYF.

The V gene is TRBV3-1, the J gene TRBJ1-4; the D gene is possibly TRBD1 (6 bases). V dropped 5 bases and J dropped 3 bases, with 7 bases sitting between them. This CDR3 region has 13 residues. Germline CDR1 and CDR2: LGHDT and YNNKEL (reference sequence). The CDR3 sequence is CASSAGANEKLFF. DNA for the CDR3: TGTGCCAGCAGCGCAGGGGCTAATGAAAAACTGTTTTTT.

This clonotype was counted a few times. The chain employs TRBV12-3 or TRBV12-4 and TRBJ2-1; 9 positions match TRBD1. Germline trimming cut 7 bases from V and 7 bases from J; bases unmatched to any gene: 14. The CDR3 extends over 16 amino acids. The CDR3 loop is CASTQLRDREGNEQFF. The CDR3 coding sequence is TGTGCCAGCACCCAACTCCGGGACAGGGAGGGGAATGAGCAGTTCTTC.

The rearrangement uses TRBV6-1 and TRBJ2-3; 11 bases map to TRBD2. CDR1 is MNHNS, CDR2 SASEGT, per germline. This CDR3 has 16 residues. V lost 5 bases and J lost 2; bases outside the gene matches: 6. CDR3 DNA: TGTGCCAGCAGTCAAACTAGCGGGAGCCCCACAGATACGCAGTATTTT. Translated, it gives CASSQTSGSPTDTQYF.

At least ten counts were recorded for this clonotype. J is TRBJ2-5 and V is TRBV7-2; tentatively, D is TRBD2 (6 bases). Per germline, CDR1 SGHTA and CDR2 FQGNSA. CDR3 size: 14 residues. Trimming left V 2 bases short and J 5 bases short, with 12 bases between. CDR3 loop: CASSLRSGRETQYF. The CDR3 DNA sequence: TGTGCCAGCAGCTTACGCAGCGGGCGGGAGACCCAGTACTTC.

This clonotype was counted between two and nine times. The chain is built from TRBV20-1 and TRBJ1-2, with 7 bases lining up with TRBD1. Germline loops: CDR1 DFQATT, CDR2 SNEGSKA (reference sequence). The CDR3 runs to 12 residues. The V segment lost 4 bases and the J segment 4 bases; nucleotides outside the gene matches: 3. CDR3 region: CSAKGAAYGYTF. CDR3 bases: TGCAGTGCTAAGGGGGCCGCCTATGGCTACACCTTC.

This chain links TRBV11-2 with TRBJ2-5; the match to TRBD2 covers 13 bases. The J segment lost 2 bases and the V segment lost 4 bases, leaving 13 bases of the junction unmatched. The germline CDR1 and CDR2 sequences are SGHAT and FQNNGV. CDR3 length: 19 amino acids. CDR3 region: CASSSRAGLAGFNQETQYF. The DNA for the CDR3 is TGTGCCAGCAGCTCGAGGGCGGGACTAGCGGGGTTTAATCAAGAGACCCAGTACTTC.

V is TRBV2 and J is TRBJ2-5; 10 bases fit TRBD2. V trimming: 3 bases; J trimming: 5 bases; junction bases outside the gene matches: 9. The CDR3 is 16 amino acids. From germline, CDR1 is SNHLY and CDR2 FYNNEI. DNA for the CDR3: TGTGCCAGCAGTGAGGGACTAGCGACCAGCGGGGAGACCCAGTACTTC. Translated: CASSEGLATSGETQYF.

This clonotype was seen only a few times. V and J are TRBV24-1 and TRBJ2-1; D gene ambiguous. The CDR3 totals 14 residues. Germline CDR1 reads KGHDR; CDR2 reads SFDVKD. V was cut by 5 bases and J by 0 bases, with 7 bases left in between. The CDR3 protein is CATSGRDSYNEQFF. In nucleotides, the CDR3 is TGTGCCACCAGTGGCCGTGACTCCTACAATGAGCAGTTCTTC.

Only one count was recorded for this clonotype. The chain carries TRBV29-1 and TRBJ2-1; TRBD2 matches 7 bases. This CDR3 is built from 15 residues. V gave up 5 bases and J gave up 0 bases; unmatched junction bases: 7. The germline V gene encodes CDR1 SQVTM and CDR2 ANQGSEA. The CDR3 DNA is TGCAGCGTTCCTCGGGGCGGGAGCTCCTACAATGAGCAGTTCTTC. Its protein is CSVPRGGSSYNEQFF.

Many counts were recorded for this clonotype. The chain combines TRBV29-1 with TRBJ2-7; D perhaps matches TRBD1 (5 bases). V lost 8 bases, J lost 2 bases, and 16 bases lay in between. In germline, CDR1 is SQVTM, CDR2 ANQGSEA. The CDR3 consists of 13 residues. The CDR3 reads CSTQDGAAYEQYF. In nucleotides, the CDR3 is TGCAGCACCCAGGATGGGGCGGCCTACGAGCAGTACTTC.

This chain uses TRBV5-5 with TRBJ2-5, with a tentative D call TRBD1 (5 bases). The germline V and J ends were trimmed by 1 base and 2 bases, with 15 bases remaining between them. The CDR3 extends over 16 amino acids. CDR1 is SGHKS, CDR2 YYEKEE, per germline (reference sequence). CDR3 amino acids: CASSLLDTLRQETQYF. The CDR3 DNA sequence: TGTGCCAGCAGCTTGCTGGACACCCTACGGCAAGAGACCCAGTACTTC.

The V gene is TRBV6-2 or TRBV6-3, the J gene TRBJ1-1; TRBD1 is a possible D gene (6 bases). Germline assignment: CDR1 MNHEY and CDR2 SVGEGT. V lost 4 bases, J lost 2 bases, and 17 bases lay in between. This CDR3 region has 16 residues. The CDR3 DNA sequence: TGTGCCAGCAGTTCCCCGGGCAGGGGTAGAAACACTGAAGCTTTCTTT. Its translation is CASSSPGRGRNTEAFF.

This sequence joins TRBV7-2 and TRBJ2-3; TRBD2 is a possible D gene (5 bases). This CDR3 is 16 amino acids long. The V end was cut by 0 bases, the J end by 0 bases, with 10 bases between. Germline CDR1 reads SGHTA; CDR2 reads FQGNSA. The CDR3 here is CASSLAYRGSTDTQYF. The DNA of the CDR3 is TGTGCCAGCAGCTTAGCATATCGGGGTAGCACAGATACGCAGTATTTT.

The sample holds a few counts of this clonotype. The J gene is TRBJ2-1, the V gene TRBV12-5; TRBD2 agrees at 7 bases. V shed 7 bases, J shed 8 bases, and the junction held 8 bases outside the gene matches. The CDR3 is made up of 13 amino acids. Per the germline V gene, CDR1 is LGHNT and CDR2 is FRNRAP. The CDR3 sequence: CASVGLDRDEQFF. The CDR3 region has the DNA TGTGCTAGTGTCGGACTAGACCGCGATGAGCAGTTCTTC.

The rearrangement uses TRBV20-1 and TRBJ1-4; D is uncertain. Looked up from germline, CDR1 is DFQATT and CDR2 is SNEGSKA (reference sequence). The CDR3 loop spans 13 amino acids. Trimming took 5 bases from V and 5 from J, leaving 12 bases between them. The CDR3 region is CSAAPGWNEKLFF. The CDR3 nucleotides are TGCAGTGCTGCCCCGGGCTGGAATGAAAAACTGTTTTTT.

The V gene is TRBV27, the J gene TRBJ1-2; TRBD1 matches at 7 bases. The CDR3 extends over 16 amino acids. Germline loops: CDR1 MNHEY, CDR2 SMNVEV (reference sequence). Trimming cost V 6 bases and J 4 bases; bases outside gene matches: 14. The CDR3 region has the DNA TGTGCCAGCAGCCCTTTAGGGGACAGACCTTTCTATGGCTACACCTTC. It codes for CASSPLGDRPFYGYTF.

This sequence joins TRBV29-1 and TRBJ2-5; 7 bases agree with TRBD1. J lost 6 bases, V lost 7 bases, and 5 bases had no gene match. Per the germline V gene, CDR1 is SQVTM and CDR2 is ANQGSEA. The CDR3 runs 11 residues. CDR3 amino acids: CSAEQGKTQYF. The CDR3 DNA reads TGCAGCGCCGAACAGGGGAAGACCCAGTACTTC.

In its sample, this clonotype was seen a few times. The chain carries TRBV5-1 and TRBJ2-5; 7 bases map to TRBD2. Germline V gives CDR1 SGHRS, CDR2 YFSETQ. V was pared by 4 bases and J by 0 bases, with 3 bases of the junction left unmatched. The CDR3 consists of 14 residues. CDR3 in DNA: TGCGCCAGCAGCGCCAGCGGGAACCAAGAGACCCAGTACTTC. It encodes CASSASGNQETQYF. The whole variable domain, remainder taken from reference TRBV5-1 and TRBJ2-5, is KAGVTQTPRYLIKTRGQQVTLSCSPISGHRSVSWYQQTPGQGLQFLFEYFSETQRNKGNFPGRFSGRQFSNSRSEMNVSTLELGDSALYLCASSASGNQETQYFGPGTRLLVL.

This clonotype has just a few counts. The chain employs TRBV10-3 and TRBJ2-7; D is possibly TRBD2 (5 bases). CDR3 length: 12 residues. V was clipped by 3 bases and J by 3 bases, with 6 bases between them. The germline CDR1 and CDR2 sequences are ENHRY and SYGVKD. The CDR3 nucleotides read TGTGCCATCAGTGATCGGGGCTACGAGCAGTACTTC. It codes for CAISDRGYEQYF.